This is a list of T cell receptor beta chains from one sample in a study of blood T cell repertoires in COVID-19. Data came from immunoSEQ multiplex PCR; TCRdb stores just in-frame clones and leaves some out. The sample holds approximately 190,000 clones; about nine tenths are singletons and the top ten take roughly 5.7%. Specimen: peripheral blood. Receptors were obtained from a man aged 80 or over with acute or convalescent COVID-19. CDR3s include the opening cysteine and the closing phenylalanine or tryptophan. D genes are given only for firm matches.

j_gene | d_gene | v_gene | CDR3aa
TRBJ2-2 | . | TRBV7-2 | CASSRSAITGELFF
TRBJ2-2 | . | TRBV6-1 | CASHIRQSGELFF
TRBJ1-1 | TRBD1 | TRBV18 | CASSPGQGAFTEAFF
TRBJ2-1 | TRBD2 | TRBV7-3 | CASSPLAGGNNEQFF
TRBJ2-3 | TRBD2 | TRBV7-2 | CASSLGSAGGGNTQYF
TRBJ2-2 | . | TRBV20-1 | CSAIYRGELFF
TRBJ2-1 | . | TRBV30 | CAWSFPTPPNYNEQFF
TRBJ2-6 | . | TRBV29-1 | CSATGGEFGANVLTF
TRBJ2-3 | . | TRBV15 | CATSVMVTSTDTQYF
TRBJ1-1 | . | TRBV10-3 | CAISESQGNTEAFF
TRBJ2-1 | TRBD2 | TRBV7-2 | CASSSRGRGEYNEQFF
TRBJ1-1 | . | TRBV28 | CASSWEQDTEAFF
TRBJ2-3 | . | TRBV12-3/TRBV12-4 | CASGERSWGQYF
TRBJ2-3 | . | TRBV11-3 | CASSPRGPDTQYF
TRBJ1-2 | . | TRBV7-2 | CASSLGTGYGYTF
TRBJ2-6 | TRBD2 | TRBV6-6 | CASSTSGLRSSVSGANVLTF
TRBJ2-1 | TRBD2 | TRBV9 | CASSAKVAGGNEQFF
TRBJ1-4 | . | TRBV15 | CATSRDLGAGYNEKLFF
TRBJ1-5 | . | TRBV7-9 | CASSLAGGNQPQHF
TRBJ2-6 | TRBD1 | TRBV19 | CASSIGQGFPSGANVLTF
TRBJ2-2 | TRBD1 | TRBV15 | CATSRGGTGVTGELFF
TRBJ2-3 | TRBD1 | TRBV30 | CAWNRGPPDTQYF
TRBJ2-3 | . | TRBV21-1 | CASSKVDRLDESDTQYF
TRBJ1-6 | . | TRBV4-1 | CASSQDRSSPLHF
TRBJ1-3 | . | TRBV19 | CASSKLSPSGNTIYF
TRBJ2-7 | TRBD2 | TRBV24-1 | CATSDLGRTSGPYEQYF